This TCR beta chain was captured by sequencing in a study of early T cells in non-severe SARS-CoV-2 infection. Study information: Unpaired chains resulted from sequencing bulk RNA of unsorted whole blood.

Study findings and constraints: VDJdb matching favored anti-spike CD8 responses, missing private and CD4 specificities.

The germline V and J ends were trimmed by 1 base and 4 bases, with 5 bases remaining between them. Germline V lookup: CDR1 MNHEY, CDR2 SMNVEV (reference sequence). The CDR3 contains 14 residues. TCRdb used MiXCR to reprocess the 5' RACE reads, holding one entry per CDR3 protein. The sample gives 100,000 to 120,000 distinct CDR3 sequences, about 12% of which show up once; approximately 3.8% is in the top ten. This clonotype has at least ten counts. As yet, its antigen is unknown. The sequence came from an adult who was a healthcare worker with PCR-confirmed SARS-CoV-2 infection or an uninfected control (not recorded which). Sequencing was performed on whole blood, taken at baseline. V usage is TRBV27 and J usage is TRBJ2-6; D gene ambiguous. The CDR3 loop is CASSLWGGANVLTF. The CDR3, as DNA: TGTGCCAGCAGTTTATGGGGAGGGGCCAACGTCCTGACTTTC.